This T cell receptor (beta chain) comes out of a study of molecular identifiers for immune sequencing clone quantification. This clonotype was detected only a few times. TCRdb reprocessed the PCR reads via MiXCR and lists one record per CDR3 protein. The sample lists approximately 630,000 distinct CDR3 sequences, 25% occurring once. V shed 2 bases and J shed 7 bases, with 12 bases lying between them. The CDR3 consists of 13 residues. The germline CDR1 and CDR2 sequences are LNHDA and SQIVND (reference sequence). The V gene is TRBV19, the J gene TRBJ2-7; D may match TRBD1 or TRBD2 (5 bases each). The receptor was isolated from a human donor in good health. Some libraries in this study had Jurkat cell RNA spiked in. Sample: naive CD8+ T cells from blood, with Jurkat cell RNA spiked in. Subset described: FACS-sorted CD8+CD4-CCR7+CD45RA+ naive T cells. The CDR3 is CASSINEGFEQYF. The CDR3 bases are TGTGCCAGTAGTATAAACGAGGGGTTTGAGCAGTACTTC.